This T cell receptor beta chain was identified during a study of shared clonotypes between healthy human individuals. As regards this clone: Its cognate antigen is unknown. Germline is not matched at one junction end, which may reflect a read error. Within the sample, other DNA sequences also encode this same CDR3.

Study-wide points: Non-shared clonotypes displayed generation probabilities falling below those of clonotypes present in all four donors.

This CDR3 is built from 12 residues. Germline CDR1 is MGHRA and CDR2 is YSYEKL. In the sorted-subset replicate PCRs, around 0.2 ug DNA, tens of thousands of T cell genomes, was used. Using immunoSEQ multiplex PCR, the repertoire was profiled, and TCRdb retains in-frame clones only, with some absent. Counted here are over a million clones, approximately 80% occurring once; the ten biggest clones make up approximately 0.56%. Sequencing was carried out using memory CD4+ T cells from PBMCs. As for subset: CD45RA-negative fraction. This receptor was obtained from a man younger than 35 in good health. Some clones in this sample may be carry-over from other donors' samples. J is TRBJ1-1 and V is TRBV4-1; perhaps TRBD1 as D (5 bases). CDR3 sequence reads: CASSRTGAEAFF. The CDR3 DNA is TGCGCCAGCAGCCGGACCGGGGCTGAGGCTTTCTTT.